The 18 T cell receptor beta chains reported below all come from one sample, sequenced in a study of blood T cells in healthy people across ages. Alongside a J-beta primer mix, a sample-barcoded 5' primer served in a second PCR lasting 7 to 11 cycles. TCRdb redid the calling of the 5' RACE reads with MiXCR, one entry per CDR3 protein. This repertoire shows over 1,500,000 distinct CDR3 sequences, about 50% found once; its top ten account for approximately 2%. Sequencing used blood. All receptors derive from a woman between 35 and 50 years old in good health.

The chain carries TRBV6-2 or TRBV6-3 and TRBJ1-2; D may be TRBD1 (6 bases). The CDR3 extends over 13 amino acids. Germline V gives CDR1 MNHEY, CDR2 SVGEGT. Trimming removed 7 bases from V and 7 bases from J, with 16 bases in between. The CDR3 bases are TGTGCCAGCACCCAATCCGGGGGCGGTGGCTACACCTTC. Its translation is CASTQSGGGGYTF.

CDR3 DNA sequence: TGTGCCAGCAGTTTAAAGACAGGGGGTCGCACTGAAGCTTTCTTT. As protein: CASSLKTGGRTEAFF. This chain connects TRBV27 to TRBJ1-1, with 9 bases fitting TRBD1. Germline V CDR1 and CDR2: MNHEY, SMNVEV (reference sequence). There are 15 residues in the CDR3. After removal of 2 bases from V and 4 bases from J, the junction contained 5 bases not matched to a gene.

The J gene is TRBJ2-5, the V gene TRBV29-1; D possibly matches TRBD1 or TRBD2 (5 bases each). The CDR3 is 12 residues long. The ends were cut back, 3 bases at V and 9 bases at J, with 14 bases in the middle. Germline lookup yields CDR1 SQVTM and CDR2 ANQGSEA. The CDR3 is CSVDKEVGAQYF. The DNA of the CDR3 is TGCAGCGTTGACAAGGAGGTGGGGGCCCAGTACTTC.

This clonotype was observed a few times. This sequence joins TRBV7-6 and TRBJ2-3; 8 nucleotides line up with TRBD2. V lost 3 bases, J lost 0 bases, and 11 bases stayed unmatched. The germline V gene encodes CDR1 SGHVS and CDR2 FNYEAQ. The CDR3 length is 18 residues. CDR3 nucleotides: TGTGCCAGCAGCTTTGAGGATAGCGGGGCCCCTAGCACAGATACGCAGTATTTT. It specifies CASSFEDSGAPSTDTQYF.

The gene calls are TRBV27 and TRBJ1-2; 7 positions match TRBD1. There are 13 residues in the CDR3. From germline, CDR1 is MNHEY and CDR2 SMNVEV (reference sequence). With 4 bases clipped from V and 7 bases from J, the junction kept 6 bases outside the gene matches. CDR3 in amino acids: CASSYRDRSGYTF. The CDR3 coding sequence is TGTGCCAGCAGTTACCGGGACAGATCTGGCTACACCTTC.

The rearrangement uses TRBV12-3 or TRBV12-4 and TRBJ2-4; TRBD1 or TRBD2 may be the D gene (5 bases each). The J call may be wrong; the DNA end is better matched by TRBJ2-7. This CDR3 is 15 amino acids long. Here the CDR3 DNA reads TGTGCCAGCAGTCCGGGACGGATAACCAGTTACGAGCAGTACTTC. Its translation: CASSPGRITSYEQYF.

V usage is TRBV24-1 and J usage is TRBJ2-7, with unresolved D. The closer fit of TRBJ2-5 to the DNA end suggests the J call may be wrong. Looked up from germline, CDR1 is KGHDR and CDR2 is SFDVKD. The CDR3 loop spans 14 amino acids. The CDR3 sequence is CATSAPGVGGTQYF. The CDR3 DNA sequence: TGTGCCACCAGTGCTCCTGGAGTGGGCGGGACCCAGTACTTC.

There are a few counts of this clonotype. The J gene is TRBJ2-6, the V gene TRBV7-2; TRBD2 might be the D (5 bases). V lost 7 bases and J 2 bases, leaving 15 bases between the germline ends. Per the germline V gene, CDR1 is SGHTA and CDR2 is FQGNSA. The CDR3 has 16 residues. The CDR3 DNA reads TGTGCCAGCACCCTCTCCCGGGGAACTGGGGCCAACGTCCTGACTTTC. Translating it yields CASTLSRGTGANVLTF.

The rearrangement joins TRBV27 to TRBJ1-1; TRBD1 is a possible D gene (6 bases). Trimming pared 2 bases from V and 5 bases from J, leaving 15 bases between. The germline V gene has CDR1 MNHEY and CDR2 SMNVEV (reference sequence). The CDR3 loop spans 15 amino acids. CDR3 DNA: TGTGCCAGCAGTTTAGCCTACAGGGTGGGAACTGAAGCTTTCTTT. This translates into CASSLAYRVGTEAFF.

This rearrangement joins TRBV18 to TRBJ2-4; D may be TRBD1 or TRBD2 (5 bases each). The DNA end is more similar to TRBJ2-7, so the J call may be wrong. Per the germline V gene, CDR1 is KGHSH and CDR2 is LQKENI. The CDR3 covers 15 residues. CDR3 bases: TGTGCCAGCTCACCTCCGGGACGGCTTCAGGACGAGCAGTACTTC. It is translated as CASSPPGRLQDEQYF.

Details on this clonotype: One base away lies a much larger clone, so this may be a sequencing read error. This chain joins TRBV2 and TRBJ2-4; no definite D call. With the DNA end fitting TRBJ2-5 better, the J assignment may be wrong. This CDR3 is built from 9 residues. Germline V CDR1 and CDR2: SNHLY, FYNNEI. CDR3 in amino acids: CASEETQYF. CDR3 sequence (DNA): TGTGCCAGCGAAGAGACCCAGTACTTC.

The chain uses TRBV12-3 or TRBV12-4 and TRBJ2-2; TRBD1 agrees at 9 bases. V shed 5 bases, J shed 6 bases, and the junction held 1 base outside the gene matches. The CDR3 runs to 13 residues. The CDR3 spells CASSRTGAGELFF. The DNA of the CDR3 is TGTGCCAGCAGTAGGACAGGGGCCGGGGAGCTGTTTTTT.

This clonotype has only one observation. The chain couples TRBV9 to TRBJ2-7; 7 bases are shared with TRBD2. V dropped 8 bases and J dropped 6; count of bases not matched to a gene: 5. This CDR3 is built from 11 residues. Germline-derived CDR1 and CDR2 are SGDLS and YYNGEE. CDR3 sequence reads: CARAGDSEQYF. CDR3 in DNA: TGTGCCAGGGCGGGGGATAGCGAGCAGTACTTC.

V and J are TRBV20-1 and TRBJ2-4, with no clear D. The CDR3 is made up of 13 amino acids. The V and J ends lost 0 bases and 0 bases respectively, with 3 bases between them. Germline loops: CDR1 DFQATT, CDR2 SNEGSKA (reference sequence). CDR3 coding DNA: TGCAGTGCTAGAGACACAGCCAAAAACATTCAGTACTTC. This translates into CSARDTAKNIQYF.

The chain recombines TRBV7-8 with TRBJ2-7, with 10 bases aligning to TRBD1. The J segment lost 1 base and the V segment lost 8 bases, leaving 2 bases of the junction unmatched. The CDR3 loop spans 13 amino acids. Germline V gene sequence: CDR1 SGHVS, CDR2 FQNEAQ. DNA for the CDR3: TGTGCCAGCGGGACAGGGGAATCCTACGAGCAGTACTTC. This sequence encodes CASGTGESYEQYF.

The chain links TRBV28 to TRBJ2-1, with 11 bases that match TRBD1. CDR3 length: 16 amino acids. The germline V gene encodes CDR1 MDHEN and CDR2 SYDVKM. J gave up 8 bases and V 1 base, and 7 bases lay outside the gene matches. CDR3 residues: CASSLFGTGGFDEQFF. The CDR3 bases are TGTGCCAGCAGTTTATTCGGGACAGGGGGTTTCGATGAGCAGTTCTTC.

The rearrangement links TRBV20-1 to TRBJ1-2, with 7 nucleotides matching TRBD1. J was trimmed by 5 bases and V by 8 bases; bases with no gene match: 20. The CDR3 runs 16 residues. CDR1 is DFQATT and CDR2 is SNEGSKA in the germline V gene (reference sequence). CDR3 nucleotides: TGCAGTAGAAGAGACTGGCCGCCGGGACAGTCGTATGGCTACACCTTC. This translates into CSRRDWPPGQSYGYTF.

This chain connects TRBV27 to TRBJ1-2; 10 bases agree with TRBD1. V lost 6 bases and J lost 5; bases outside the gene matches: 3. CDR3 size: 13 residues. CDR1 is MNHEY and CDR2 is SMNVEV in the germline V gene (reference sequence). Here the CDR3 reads CASRQGQGYGYTF. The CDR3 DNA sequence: TGTGCCAGCAGACAGGGACAGGGGTATGGCTACACCTTC.